These 23 T cell receptor beta chains were all obtained from the same sample, sequenced in a study of T cells in Graves' hyperthyroidism and ophthalmopathy. RNA transcripts served as the template for amplifying TCR beta CDR3 regions. Primed by the HTBI set, a first-round RT-PCR was run on the TCR CDR3. TCRdb re-analysed the multiplex PCR reads in MiXCR, keeping a single row per CDR3 protein. This sample carries over 700,000 distinct CDR3 sequences, just over 35% of them seen once, and the ten largest clones take around 30%. The sequencing input was blood. The receptor source for this set is a woman aged 40 to 49 with Graves' hyperthyroidism.

This clonotype was counted at least ten times. CDR3 sequence reads: CASSHTGAHQPQHF. The CDR3 region has the DNA TGTGCCAGCAGCCACACAGGGGCCCATCAGCCCCAGCATTTT. V and J are TRBV7-9 and TRBJ1-5; 7 bases are a match to TRBD1. The CDR3 covers 14 residues. V gave up 5 bases and J gave up 5 bases; unmatched junction bases: 6. The germline gives CDR1 SEHNR, CDR2 FQNEAQ (reference sequence).

The table lists this clonotype with many counts. The chain carries TRBV9 and TRBJ1-6; possibly TRBD1 for D (6 bases). V was cut by 0 bases and J by 6 bases, with 16 bases left in between. Germline V gives CDR1 SGDLS, CDR2 YYNGEE. The CDR3 runs 17 residues. The CDR3 DNA sequence: TGTGCCAGCAGCGTAGACGGCGGGGGCGCAGCTAATTCACCCCTCCACTTT. This translates into CASSVDGGGAANSPLHF.

Comments on this clonotype: Without the conserved terminal phenylalanine or tryptophan, this CDR3 likely stems from a read error. Because the CDR3's place on the DNA is in doubt, the DNA is left out and the CDR3 is given as listed by TCRdb. This chain connects TRBV7-3 to TRBJ1-3; whether TRBD1, the table's D call, matches the DNA was not checked. The CDR3 is 9 amino acids in total, end residues counted. Germline V gene lookup returns CDR1 SGHTA and CDR2 FQGTGA. The CDR3 protein is CASSLGGQG.

The V and J genes are TRBV5-1 and TRBJ2-7; the D gene is possibly TRBD2 (6 bases). Trimming cost V 4 bases and J 3 bases, with 17 bases left between them. Germline V lookup: CDR1 SGHRS, CDR2 YFSETQ. CDR3 length equals 15 residues. The CDR3 sequence: CASSQTGDGNYEQYF. CDR3 bases: TGCGCCAGCAGCCAGACGGGGGACGGGAACTACGAGCAGTACTTC.

The V and J genes are TRBV7-2 and TRBJ2-2; 8 bases match TRBD2. V gave up 6 bases and J gave up 0 bases; unmatched junction bases: 15. This CDR3 region has 19 residues. In germline, CDR1 is SGHTA, CDR2 FQGNSA. CDR3 protein: CASRLVLSGSPSNTGELFF. In nucleotides, the CDR3 is TGTGCCAGCAGGCTCGTCTTGAGCGGGAGCCCCTCGAACACCGGGGAGCTGTTTTTT. Full variable domain (missing parts from reference TRBV7-2 and TRBJ2-2): GAGVSQSPSNKVTEKGKDVELRCDPISGHTALYWYRQSLGQGLEFLIYFQGNSAPDKSGLPSDRFSAERTGGSVSTLTIQRTQQEDSAVYLCASRLVLSGSPSNTGELFFGEGSRLTVL.

The chain couples TRBV6-5 to TRBJ1-1; weak D call: TRBD1 (5 bases). The CDR3 has 15 residues. Trimming stripped 7 bases from V and 0 bases from J, with 15 bases between. The V gene's germline CDR1 is MNHEY and CDR2 SVGAGI. DNA of the CDR3: TGTGCCAGCAAGAGGGGTGGGACCATGAACACTGAAGCTTTCTTT. It yields the protein CASKRGGTMNTEAFF.

Note on this clonotype: An end of the junction does not agree with germline; a read error may underlie this. The rearrangement uses TRBV10-3 and TRBJ2-2, with TRBD1 matching over 8 bases. Per germline, CDR1 ENHRY and CDR2 SYGVKD. The CDR3 contains 13 residues. The CDR3 DNA reads TGTGCCATCAGTGAGAAAGTGGACAGGGACCTGTTTTTT. This encodes CAISEKVDRDLFF.

This clonotype was counted ten times or more. The chain uses TRBV10-3 and TRBJ1-4, with D hard to call. V lost 6 bases to trimming and J lost 10 bases, with 9 bases between them. Germline V lookup: CDR1 ENHRY, CDR2 SYGVKD. CDR3 size: 11 residues. CDR3 DNA: TGTGCCATCAGCACCGGCGGAAAACTGTTTTTT. Residues: CAISTGGKLFF.

This chain connects TRBV5-4 to TRBJ2-5; possible D gene TRBD2, 7 bases. With 0 bases removed from V and 3 bases from J, the gap between germline ends came to 18 bases. This CDR3 region has 17 residues. From germline, CDR1 is SGHNT and CDR2 YYREEE (reference sequence). The CDR3 nucleotides are TGTGCCAGCAGCTTGGTCTGGGGTCGGGGGGCTGAAGAGACCCAGTACTTC. This translates into CASSLVWGRGAEETQYF. The variable domain in full, with the rest retrieved from reference TRBV5-4 and TRBJ2-5, is ETGVTQSPTHLIKTRGQQVTLRCSSQSGHNTVSWYQQALGQGPQFIFQYYREEENGRGNFPPRFSGLQFPNYSSELNVNALELDDSALYLCASSLVWGRGAEETQYFGPGTRLLVL.

This clonotype was recorded at least ten times. J is TRBJ2-5 and V is TRBV20-1; tentatively, D is TRBD2 (6 bases). Germline values: CDR1 DFQATT, CDR2 SNEGSKA (reference sequence). Trimming took 6 bases from V and 4 from J, leaving 18 bases between them. The CDR3 has 14 amino acids. Here the CDR3 reads CSARRVGAGETQYF. CDR3 DNA: TGCAGTGCCCGACGGGTGGGAGCGGGAGAGACCCAGTACTTC.

The chain has TRBV4-1 and TRBJ2-7, with D possibly called TRBD1 or TRBD2 (5 bases each). This CDR3 has 15 amino acids. Between the trimmed V and J ends, which lost 2 bases and 2 bases, there was a span of 13 bases. CDR1 is MGHRA and CDR2 is YSYEKL in the germline V gene. The CDR3 DNA reads as TGCGCCAGCAGCCAACCCGGGACCGCTACCTACGAGCAGTACTTC. Translating it yields CASSQPGTATYEQYF.

This clonotype was seen repeatedly, ten times or more. The chain joins TRBV24-1 to TRBJ1-2; D unresolved. Germline CDR1 KGHDR, CDR2 SFDVKD. This CDR3 contains 14 residues. The V gene lost 1 base and the J gene lost 4 bases, with 9 bases spanning the gap. CDR3 region: CATSDLDASYGYTF. CDR3 nucleotides: TGTGCCACCAGTGATTTAGACGCGTCCTATGGCTACACCTTC.

This clonotype showed up many times. This chain uses TRBV6-2 or TRBV6-3 with TRBJ1-2, with unresolved D. CDR1 is MNHEY and CDR2 is SVGEGT in the germline V gene. V was trimmed by 2 bases and J by 4 bases, leaving 11 bases between them. CDR3 length: 14 residues. As DNA, the CDR3 is TGTGCCAGCAGTTACGGGCAACGACGCTATGGCTACACCTTC. Translating gives CASSYGQRRYGYTF.

The V call is TRBV11-3, the J call TRBJ2-7, with 12 bases matching TRBD2. J lost 6 bases, V lost 4 bases, and 4 bases had no gene match. The CDR3 is 14 residues long. The V gene's germline CDR1 is SGHNT and CDR2 YENEEA. The CDR3 nucleotides read TGTGCCAGCAGCTCGACTAGCGGGGGATCCGAGCAGTACTTC. Encoded protein: CASSSTSGGSEQYF.

With regard to this clonotype: A read error may be the cause here, since a much bigger clone is one base away. The chain couples TRBV10-2 to TRBJ1-2, with D perhaps matching TRBD1 (5 bases). The CDR3 loop spans 13 amino acids. CDR1 WSHSY and CDR2 SAAADI come from the germline V gene. In nucleotides, the CDR3 is TGCGCCAGCAGTGAGGGGGGAGGCTATGGCCACACCTTC. Protein sequence: CASSEGGGYGHTF.

J is TRBJ2-7 and V is TRBV9; TRBD2 might be the D (6 bases). The CDR3 contains 12 residues. The V end lost 0 bases, the J end lost 6 bases, and 7 bases lay between the germline ends. CDR1 is SGDLS, CDR2 YYNGEE, per germline. The CDR3 DNA sequence: TGTGCCAGCAGCGTAGGAGCGGGCGAGCAGTACTTC. This translates into CASSVGAGEQYF.

This clonotype occurred a few times. The chain carries TRBV7-8 and TRBJ2-5; no definite D call. This CDR3 spans 17 amino acids. Germline CDR1 reads SGHVS; CDR2 reads FQNEAQ. The V end was cut by 2 bases, the J end by 6 bases, with 22 bases between. CDR3 region: CASSLYRIPVLQKTQYF. The DNA of the CDR3 is TGTGCCAGCAGCTTATACAGAATTCCCGTCCTACAAAAGACCCAGTACTTC. Supplemented by reference TRBV7-8 and TRBJ2-5, the full variable domain reads GAGVSQSPRYKVAKRGQDVALRCDPISGHVSLFWYQQALGQGPEFLTYFQNEAQLDKSGLPSDRFFAERPEGSVSTLKIQRTQQEDSAVYLCASSLYRIPVLQKTQYFGPGTRLLVL.

This clonotype came up a few times. This chain links TRBV10-3 with TRBJ2-6; D tentatively reads TRBD1 or TRBD2 (5 bases each). CDR3 length: 17 amino acids. Trimming pared 10 bases from V and 1 base from J, leaving 20 bases between. CDR1 and CDR2 (germline): ENHRY, SYGVKD. In DNA, the CDR3 is TGTGCCAACCAGGCGGGTCAGGGAGTGTCTGGGGCCAACGTCCTGACTTTC. It codes for CANQAGQGVSGANVLTF.

This rearrangement joins TRBV6-5 to TRBJ1-1, with 9 bases that match TRBD1. Germline trimming cut 11 bases from V and 3 bases from J; bases unmatched to any gene: 10. There are 14 residues in the CDR3. Looked up from germline, CDR1 is MNHEY and CDR2 is SVGAGI. DNA of the CDR3: TGTGCCGGCAACAAACAGGGGGCAGACACTGAAGCTTTCTTT. This translates into CAGNKQGADTEAFF.

This chain links TRBV5-6 with TRBJ1-4, with 9 bases matching TRBD1. CDR1 is SGHDT, CDR2 YYEEEE, per germline. This CDR3 has 16 residues. The trim removed 2 bases at V and 6 bases at J, leaving 8 bases unmatched. CDR3 sequence reads: CASSFLLRDRDEKLFF. CDR3 DNA sequence: TGTGCCAGCAGCTTTCTTCTCCGGGACAGGGATGAAAAACTGTTTTTT. The entire variable domain, with the rest obtained from reference TRBV5-6 and TRBJ1-4, is as follows: DAGVTQSPTHLIKTRGQQVTLRCSPKSGHDTVSWYQQALGQGPQFIFQYYEEEERQRGNFPDRFSGHQFPNYSSELNVNALLLGDSALYLCASSFLLRDRDEKLFFGSGTQLSVL.

The rearrangement joins TRBV6-1 to TRBJ1-2, with D perhaps matching TRBD1 (5 bases). The CDR3 extends over 18 amino acids. Germline values: CDR1 MNHNS, CDR2 SASEGT. V was pared by 3 bases and J by 3 bases, with 23 bases between. The CDR3 here is CASSDPPRLGPPYYGYTF. The CDR3 DNA reads TGTGCCAGCAGTGACCCGCCTCGGTTGGGGCCCCCTTACTATGGCTACACCTTC.

Many counts were recorded for this clonotype. V usage is TRBV11-1 and J usage is TRBJ1-1, with unresolved D. The length of the CDR3 is 12 residues. Germline V gene sequence: CDR1 SGHAT, CDR2 FQDESV (reference sequence). V lost 3 bases and J 8 bases, leaving 10 bases between the germline ends. CDR3 residues: CASSFGLSEAFF. As DNA, the CDR3 is TGTGCCAGCAGCTTTGGCCTTTCAGAAGCTTTCTTT.

J is TRBJ1-5 and V is TRBV7-2; D perhaps matches TRBD1 (5 bases). This CDR3 comprises 15 residues. V was shortened by 6 bases and J by 0 bases, with 12 bases between the two germline ends. Germline V gene data show CDR1 as SGHTA and CDR2 as FQGNSA. The CDR3 region is CASRGTGNSNQPQHF. The CDR3 nucleotides are TGTGCCAGCAGGGGCACAGGCAATAGCAATCAGCCCCAGCATTTT.